This paragraph reports one TCR beta chain. CDR1 is MNHNY and CDR2 is SVGAGI in the germline V gene (reference sequence). V lost 5 bases and J 6 bases, leaving 8 bases between the germline ends. The CDR3 runs to 11 residues. The sample belongs to a study of preoperative IRX-2 immunotherapy in early breast cancer. This sample's treatment: preoperative locoregional IRX-2 cytokine immunotherapy. Preoperative locoregional IRX-2 cytokine immunotherapy was tested in the phase Ib source study. Profiling relied on immunoSEQ multiplex PCR, and the TCRdb table lists in-frame clones only, not all of them. This table holds 25,000 to 30,000 clones, around 90% found once.

The origin of this receptor is a human donor with breast cancer. The chain employs TRBV6-6 and TRBJ2-7; possibly TRBD1 for D (6 bases). Sample acquisition took place from a patient treated with IRX-2 immunotherapy. This CDR3 is CASSLGGEQYF. CDR3 sequence (DNA): TGTGCCAGCAGTCTAGGGGGCGAGCAGTACTTC.